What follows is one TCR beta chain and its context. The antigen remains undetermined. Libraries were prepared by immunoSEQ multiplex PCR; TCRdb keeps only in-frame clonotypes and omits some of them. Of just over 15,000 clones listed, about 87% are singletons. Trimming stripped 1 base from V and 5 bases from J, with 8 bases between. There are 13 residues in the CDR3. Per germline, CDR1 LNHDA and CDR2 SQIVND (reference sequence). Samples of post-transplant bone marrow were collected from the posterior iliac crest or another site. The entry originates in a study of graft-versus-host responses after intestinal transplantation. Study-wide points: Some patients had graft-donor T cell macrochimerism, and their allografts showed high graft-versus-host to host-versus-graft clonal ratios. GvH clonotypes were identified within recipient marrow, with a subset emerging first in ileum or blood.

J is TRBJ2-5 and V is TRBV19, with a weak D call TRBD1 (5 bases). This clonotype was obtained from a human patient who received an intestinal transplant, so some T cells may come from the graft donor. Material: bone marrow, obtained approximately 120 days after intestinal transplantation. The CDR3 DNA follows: TGTGCCAGTAGTATAGGGACACGGGAGACCCAGTACTTC. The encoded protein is CASSIGTRETQYF.